Shown below are 25 T cell receptor beta chains from a single sample sequenced in a study of blood T cell repertoires in COVID-19. TCRdb's copy holds only in-frame clones and misses some; the assay was immunoSEQ multiplex PCR. The repertoire holds 200,000 to 250,000 clones, with about 83% as singletons. Sequenced input: PBMCs or T cells enriched from blood (not recorded which). All receptors derive from a woman in her forties or fifties who had been exposed to COVID-19.

This clone was counted between two and nine times. The rearrangement links TRBV7-8 to TRBJ2-2, with TRBD2 matching over 8 bases. Per germline, CDR1 SGHVS and CDR2 FQNEAQ. Losses at the gene ends were 5 bases for V and 10 bases for J; bases not matched to a gene: 3. This CDR3 contains 12 residues. CDR3 loop: CASSREGEELFF. CDR3 DNA sequence: TGTGCCAGCAGCCGGGAGGGTGAGGAGCTGTTTTTT.

This clone was detected a few times. The rearrangement uses TRBV6-2 or TRBV6-3 and TRBJ2-3; TRBD1 matches at 7 bases. V was pared by 1 base and J by 3 bases, with 1 base of the junction left unmatched. CDR1 is MNHEY and CDR2 is SVGEGT in the germline V gene. The CDR3 extends over 14 amino acids. In DNA form, the CDR3 reads TGTGCCAGCAGTTACTTGGGACAGACAGATACGCAGTATTTT. Translated, it gives CASSYLGQTDTQYF.

The chain is built from TRBV5-4 and TRBJ2-5, with no clear D. Germline-derived CDR1 and CDR2 are SGHNT and YYREEE (reference sequence). The V end lost 3 bases, the J end lost 0 bases, and 3 bases lay between the germline ends. This CDR3 is 12 amino acids long. CDR3 nucleotides: TGTGCCAGCAGCTCGTACCAAGAGACCCAGTACTTC. It encodes CASSSYQETQYF. Based on the CDR3 plus reference TRBV5-4 and TRBJ2-5, the full variable domain is ETGVTQSPTHLIKTRGQQVTLRCSSQSGHNTVSWYQQALGQGPQFIFQYYREEENGRGNFPPRFSGLQFPNYSSELNVNALELDDSALYLCASSSYQETQYFGPGTRLLVL.

This clone showed up just once. The CDR3 DNA reads TGTGCCAGCAGCCAAGCCGGACAGGTGGACACTGAAGCTTTCTTT. Protein: CASSQAGQVDTEAFF. The rearrangement joins TRBV4-2 to TRBJ1-1; 7 positions match TRBD1. Germline CDR1 is LGHNA and CDR2 is YNFKEQ. The CDR3 spans 15 residues. After removal of 1 base from V and 3 bases from J, the junction contained 5 bases not matched to a gene.

V and J are TRBV10-2 and TRBJ1-1, with TRBD1 identical over 8 bases. There are 13 residues in the CDR3. Germline loops: CDR1 WSHSY, CDR2 SAAADI. Trimming took 6 bases from V and 2 from J; bases not matched to a gene: 2. Here the CDR3 reads CASRDRENTEAFF. The CDR3 DNA reads TGCGCCAGCAGGGACAGGGAAAACACTGAAGCTTTCTTT.

V is TRBV28 and J is TRBJ1-2; D is ambiguous. V lost 6 bases and J 4 bases, leaving 12 bases between the germline ends. Per the germline V gene, CDR1 is MDHEN and CDR2 is SYDVKM. CDR3 length: 13 residues. For the CDR3, the DNA is TGTGCCAGCAGACCGACATCTGGCTATGGCTACACCTTC. Translated, it gives CASRPTSGYGYTF.

The genes are TRBV7-8 and TRBJ1-6; 8 nucleotides line up with TRBD1. CDR1 and CDR2 (germline): SGHVS, FQNEAQ. V gave up 5 bases and J gave up 8 bases; unmatched junction bases: 8. This CDR3 has 15 residues. CDR3 protein: CASSKGQVGHSPLHF. CDR3 nucleotides: TGTGCCAGCAGCAAGGGACAGGTCGGACATTCACCCCTCCACTTT.

The rearrangement joins TRBV29-1 to TRBJ2-7, with 8 bases matching TRBD1. J was trimmed by 2 bases and V by 6 bases; bases with no gene match: 9. This CDR3 has 14 residues. Germline CDR1 SQVTM, CDR2 ANQGSEA. The CDR3 protein is CSVSNRDRTYEQYF. The CDR3 DNA sequence: TGCAGCGTGAGTAACCGGGACAGGACCTACGAGCAGTACTTC.

V gene TRBV12-3 or TRBV12-4 combines with J gene TRBJ1-1; D is unresolved. Trimming cost V 6 bases and J 3 bases, with 8 bases left between them. The CDR3 sequence is 12 residues long. CDR3 bases: TGTGCCAGCAGCCCCTCGTACACTGAAGCTTTCTTT. This codes for CASSPSYTEAFF.

The chain uses TRBV7-2 and TRBJ1-4, with D unclear. V lost 5 bases, J lost 6 bases, and 10 bases lay in between. CDR1 and CDR2 (germline): SGHTA, FQGNSA. This CDR3 is 13 amino acids long. CDR3 nucleotides: TGTGCCAGCAGCCCATTCAGATATGAAAAACTGTTTTTT. Its translation is CASSPFRYEKLFF.

This chain's CDR3 is CASSLGRGGYTF. The CDR3 bases are TGTGCCAGCAGCCTTGGACGAGGGGGCTACACCTTC. This chain uses TRBV11-2 with TRBJ1-2; D is uncertain. Germline V CDR1 and CDR2: SGHAT, FQNNGV. The CDR3 loop spans 12 amino acids. The V end lost 5 bases, the J end lost 8 bases, and 12 bases lay between the germline ends.

The J gene is TRBJ1-3, the V gene TRBV18; the D is unclear. Germline V CDR1 and CDR2: KGHSH, LQKENI. V was clipped by 6 bases and J by 2 bases, with 17 bases between them. The CDR3 is 16 residues long. Here the CDR3 DNA reads TGTGCCAGCTCCCCCCAGGTCTCCACAACTGGAAACACCATATATTTT. Amino acids: CASSPQVSTTGNTIYF.

V gene TRBV6-2 or TRBV6-3 combines with J gene TRBJ2-2; no definite D call. V lost 2 bases and J lost 2, with 6 bases in between. This CDR3 is built from 14 residues. The germline gives CDR1 MNHEY, CDR2 SVGEGT. Written as DNA, the CDR3 is TGTGCCAGCAGTTACGAGCCAAACACCGGGGAGCTGTTTTTT. Its protein product is CASSYEPNTGELFF.

The rearrangement links TRBV13 to TRBJ2-5, with D perhaps matching TRBD1 (6 bases). Trimming took off 4 bases at V and 4 bases at J, with 13 bases between the two ends. Germline CDR1 and CDR2: PRHDT and FYEKMQ (reference sequence). The length of the CDR3 is 14 residues. CDR3 protein: CASSSRQGRETQYF. Here the CDR3 DNA reads TGTGCCAGCAGCTCCCGGCAGGGGAGAGAGACCCAGTACTTC.

The rearrangement links TRBV6-5 to TRBJ2-7; D may be TRBD1 (6 bases). The CDR3 has 14 amino acids. The ends were cut back, 8 bases at V and 4 bases at J, with 18 bases in the middle. The germline V gene has CDR1 MNHEY and CDR2 SVGAGI. CDR3 nucleotide sequence: TGTGCCAGCGCTATTCAAGGGGGATTTTACGAGCAGTACTTC. Protein product: CASAIQGGFYEQYF.

V gene TRBV4-1 combines with J gene TRBJ1-5; no firm D call. CDR1 is MGHRA, CDR2 YSYEKL, per germline. V was shortened by 2 bases and J by 0 bases, with 8 bases between the two germline ends. The CDR3 contains 15 residues. CDR3 region: CASSQTGDSNQPQHF. The CDR3 DNA is TGCGCCAGCAGCCAAACCGGAGATAGCAATCAGCCCCAGCATTTT.

This clone was seen only once. The CDR3 sequence: CAISEGLAGIDTQYF. As DNA, the CDR3 is TGTGCCATCAGTGAGGGGCTAGCGGGGATCGATACGCAGTATTTT. V gene TRBV10-3 combines with J gene TRBJ2-3; 9 bases are a match to TRBD2. Germline V gives CDR1 ENHRY, CDR2 SYGVKD. The junction had 6 bases not matched to a gene; V was cut back by 2 bases and J by 6 bases. This CDR3 is 15 amino acids long.

The genes are TRBV6-5 and TRBJ2-1; TRBD1 might be the D (6 bases). The CDR3 runs 13 residues. Germline V gene data show CDR1 as MNHEY and CDR2 as SVGAGI. The V gene lost 9 bases and the J gene lost 8 bases, with 17 bases spanning the gap. The CDR3, as DNA: TGTGCCAGTACAGGGAGAACCGGCTATGAGCAGTTCTTC. Protein: CASTGRTGYEQFF.

V usage is TRBV5-5 and J usage is TRBJ2-7; 9 bases fit TRBD2. The CDR3 covers 18 residues. CDR1 is SGHKS and CDR2 is YYEKEE in the germline V gene (reference sequence). V was clipped by 4 bases and J by 0 bases; unmatched bases: 14. The CDR3 loop reads CASSPFSPAGGFSYEQYF. CDR3 in DNA: TGTGCCAGCAGCCCCTTCTCTCCAGCGGGGGGTTTCTCCTACGAGCAGTACTTC.

The chain has TRBV2 and TRBJ2-2, with D perhaps TRBD1 (5 bases). This CDR3 region has 12 residues. Germline loops: CDR1 SNHLY, CDR2 FYNNEI. The germline V and J ends were trimmed by 6 bases and 6 bases, with 8 bases remaining between them. Here the CDR3 reads CASREQAGELFF. CDR3 nucleotides: TGTGCCAGCAGGGAACAGGCCGGGGAGCTGTTTTTT.

The V gene is TRBV19, the J gene TRBJ2-2; D not resolved. The length of the CDR3 is 12 residues. Trimming took 5 bases from V and 5 from J, leaving 6 bases between them. CDR1 and CDR2 from the germline V gene are LNHDA and SQIVND (reference sequence). The DNA of the CDR3 is TGTGCCAGTAGTGTTAATACCGGGGAGCTGTTTTTT. Encoded protein: CASSVNTGELFF.

This rearrangement joins TRBV11-3 to TRBJ2-7, with D tentatively TRBD2 (6 bases). Germline V gene data show CDR1 as SGHNT and CDR2 as YENEEA. Trimming pared 4 bases from V and 5 bases from J, leaving 15 bases between. The CDR3 is 14 residues long. The CDR3 sequence: CASSSIGTPHEQYF. The CDR3 nucleotides are TGTGCCAGCAGCTCCATCGGGACTCCACACGAGCAGTACTTC.

This clone is a singleton in its sample. The V gene is TRBV30, the J gene TRBJ2-7, with 12 bases aligning to TRBD1. Germline CDR1 GTSNPN, CDR2 SVGIG (reference sequence). Trimming took 1 base from V and 5 from J; bases not matched to a gene: 0. This CDR3 contains 13 residues. The CDR3 is CAWSGDRGHEQYF. CDR3 sequence (DNA): TGTGCCTGGAGTGGGGACAGGGGGCACGAGCAGTACTTC.

This clone came up a few times. The gene calls are TRBV4-1 and TRBJ2-1; the D gene is possibly TRBD2 (6 bases). The CDR3 is 12 amino acids. CDR1 and CDR2 from the germline V gene are MGHRA and YSYEKL. With 3 bases removed from V and 7 bases from J, the gap between germline ends came to 7 bases. This CDR3 is CASSQEGNEQFF. The CDR3 DNA is TGCGCCAGCAGCCAGGAGGGGAATGAGCAGTTCTTC.

The table lists this clone with a few counts. The chain couples TRBV6-5 to TRBJ1-2; 9 bases fit TRBD1. V shed 4 bases and J 6 bases; nucleotides not matched to a gene: 9. This CDR3 is 15 amino acids long. From germline, CDR1 is MNHEY and CDR2 SVGAGI. The CDR3 DNA sequence: TGTGCCAGCAGTTCGTCGAAGGGGACAGGGAATGGCTACACCTTC. It specifies CASSSSKGTGNGYTF.